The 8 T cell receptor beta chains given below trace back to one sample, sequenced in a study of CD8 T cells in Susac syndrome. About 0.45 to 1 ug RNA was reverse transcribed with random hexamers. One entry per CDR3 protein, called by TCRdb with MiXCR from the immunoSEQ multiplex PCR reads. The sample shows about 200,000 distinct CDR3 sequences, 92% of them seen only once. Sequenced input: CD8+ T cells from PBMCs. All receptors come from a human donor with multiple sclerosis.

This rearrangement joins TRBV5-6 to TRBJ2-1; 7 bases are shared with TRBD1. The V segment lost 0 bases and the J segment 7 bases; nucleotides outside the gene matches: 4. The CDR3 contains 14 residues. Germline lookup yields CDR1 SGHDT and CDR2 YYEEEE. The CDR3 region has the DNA TGTGCCAGCAGCTTGGAGGGGGCTCGGAATGAGCAGTTCTTC. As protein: CASSLEGARNEQFF.

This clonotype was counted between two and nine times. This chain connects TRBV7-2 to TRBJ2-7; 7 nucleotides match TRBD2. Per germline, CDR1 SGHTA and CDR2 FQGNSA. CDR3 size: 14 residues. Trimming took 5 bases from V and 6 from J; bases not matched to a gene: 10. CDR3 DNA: TGTGCCAGCAGCGCGGGACTACTCTCGGCCGAGCAGTACTTC. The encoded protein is CASSAGLLSAEQYF.

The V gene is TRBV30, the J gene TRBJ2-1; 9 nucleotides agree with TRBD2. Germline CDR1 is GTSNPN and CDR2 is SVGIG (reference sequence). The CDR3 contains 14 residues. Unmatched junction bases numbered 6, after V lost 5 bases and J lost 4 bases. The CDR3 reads CAWFLAGSYNEQFF. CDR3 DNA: TGTGCCTGGTTTCTAGCGGGGTCTTACAATGAGCAGTTCTTC.

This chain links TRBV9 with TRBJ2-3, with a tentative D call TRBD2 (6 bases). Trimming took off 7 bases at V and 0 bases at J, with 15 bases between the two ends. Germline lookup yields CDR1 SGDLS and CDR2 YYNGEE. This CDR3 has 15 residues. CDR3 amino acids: CASGTLSGSTDTQYF. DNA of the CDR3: TGTGCCAGCGGAACTCTTAGCGGAAGCACAGATACGCAGTATTTT.

The chain's CDR3 is CASSQLRSSKNIQYF. For the CDR3, the DNA is TGCGCCAGCAGCCAATTGCGGTCCTCCAAAAACATTCAGTACTTC. The chain joins TRBV4-1 to TRBJ2-4; D gene ambiguous. Germline-derived CDR1 and CDR2 are MGHRA and YSYEKL. Trimming removed 2 bases from V and 2 bases from J, with 10 bases in between. This CDR3 is built from 15 residues.

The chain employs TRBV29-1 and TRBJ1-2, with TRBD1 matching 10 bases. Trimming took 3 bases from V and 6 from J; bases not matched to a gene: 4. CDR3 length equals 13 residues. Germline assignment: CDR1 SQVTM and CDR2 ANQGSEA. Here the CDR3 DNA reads TGCAGCGTTGACGTTGGGACAGGGGATGGCTACACCTTC. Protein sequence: CSVDVGTGDGYTF.

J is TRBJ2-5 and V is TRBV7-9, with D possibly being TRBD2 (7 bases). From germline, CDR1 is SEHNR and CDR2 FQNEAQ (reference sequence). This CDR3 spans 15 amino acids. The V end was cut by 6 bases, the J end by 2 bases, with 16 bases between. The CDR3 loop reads CASRHQGRGQETQYF. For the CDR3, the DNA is TGTGCCAGCAGACATCAGGGGAGGGGACAAGAGACCCAGTACTTC.

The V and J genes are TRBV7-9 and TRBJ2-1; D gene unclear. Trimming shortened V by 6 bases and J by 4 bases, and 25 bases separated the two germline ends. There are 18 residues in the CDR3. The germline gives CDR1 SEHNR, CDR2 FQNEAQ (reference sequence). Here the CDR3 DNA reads TGTGCCAGCAGGGGGTCGGTGGGGAACGGGCCTTCGTACAATGAGCAGTTCTTC. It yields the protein CASRGSVGNGPSYNEQFF.